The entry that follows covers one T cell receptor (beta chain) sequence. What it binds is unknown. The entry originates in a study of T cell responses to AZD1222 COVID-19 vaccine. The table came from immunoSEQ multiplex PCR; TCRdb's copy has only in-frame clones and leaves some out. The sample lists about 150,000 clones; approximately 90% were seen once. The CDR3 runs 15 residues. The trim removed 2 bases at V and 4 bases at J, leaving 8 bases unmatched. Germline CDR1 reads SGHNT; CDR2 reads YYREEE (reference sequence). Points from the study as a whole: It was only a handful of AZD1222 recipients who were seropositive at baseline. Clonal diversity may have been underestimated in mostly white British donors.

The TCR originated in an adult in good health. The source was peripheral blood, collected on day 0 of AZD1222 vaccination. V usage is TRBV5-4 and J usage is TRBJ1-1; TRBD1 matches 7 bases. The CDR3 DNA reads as TGTGCCAGCAGCTTAGAGCAGGGGGGTGGCACTGAAGCTTTCTTT. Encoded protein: CASSLEQGGGTEAFF.